What follows is one T cell receptor (beta chain) and its context. J gave up 6 bases and V 6 bases, and 15 bases lay outside the gene matches. The CDR3 consists of 16 residues. Germline V gene data show CDR1 as LNHDA and CDR2 as SQIVND (reference sequence). These data belong to a study of blood T cell repertoires in COVID-19. Study at large: T cells, B-cell-depleted T cells, or PBMCs provided the cDNA or gDNA that served as material.

Participant ages covered 18 to 89 years across 24 US areas. Among Cohort 3 donors, those recovered had two negative PCRs, clearance, or symptom resolution. In the original analysis: Estimation of nucleated cell counts was performed using reference gene primer amplification. Sequencing was performed with immunoSEQ multiplex PCR; in TCRdb, only in-frame clones are kept and a portion is missing. V and J calls and clone size are given by that table; D and trimming were obtained from the DNA. The sample lists over 200,000 clones; over 80% were seen once. V gene TRBV19 combines with J gene TRBJ1-2; 8 bases are shared with TRBD1. The sequencing input was PBMCs or T cells enriched from blood (not recorded which). This receptor was identified in a woman aged 35 to 49 who had recovered from COVID-19. CDR3 region: CASRITPGGASDGYTF. The CDR3 nucleotides are TGTGCCAGTAGAATCACTCCAGGGGGCGCGTCTGATGGCTACACCTTC.